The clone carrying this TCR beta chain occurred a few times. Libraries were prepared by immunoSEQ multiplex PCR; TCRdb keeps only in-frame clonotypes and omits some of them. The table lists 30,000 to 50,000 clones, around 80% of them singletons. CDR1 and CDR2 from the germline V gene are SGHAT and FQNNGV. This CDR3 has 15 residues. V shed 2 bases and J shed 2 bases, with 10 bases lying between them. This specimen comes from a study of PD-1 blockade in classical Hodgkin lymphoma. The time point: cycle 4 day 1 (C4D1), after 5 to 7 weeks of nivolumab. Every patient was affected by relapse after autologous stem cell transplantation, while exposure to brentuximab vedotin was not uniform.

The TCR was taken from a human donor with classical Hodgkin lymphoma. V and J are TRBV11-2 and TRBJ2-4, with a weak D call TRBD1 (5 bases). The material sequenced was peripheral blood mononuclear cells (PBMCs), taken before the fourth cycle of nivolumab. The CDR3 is CASSLTQGPKNIQYF. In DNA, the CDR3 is TGTGCCAGCAGCTTAACCCAGGGCCCCAAAAACATTCAGTACTTC. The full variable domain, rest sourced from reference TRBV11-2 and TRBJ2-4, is EAGVAQSPRYKIIEKRQSVAFWCNPISGHATLYWYQQILGQGPKLLIQFQNNGVVDDSQLPKDRFSAERLKGVDSTLKIQPAKLEDSAVYLCASSLTQGPKNIQYFGAGTRLSVL.